These 30 T cell receptor beta chains came from one sample sequenced in a study of shared clonotypes between healthy human individuals. CD45RO-negative cells were positively selected for CCR7, leaving out terminally differentiated effector memory CD45RA+ cells. Clones were sequenced by immunoSEQ multiplex PCR, and TCRdb holds only the in-frame ones, with some missing. The table records about 700,000 clones, around 92% of them present only once. Sequencing used naive CD8+ T cells sorted from blood. Receptor source: a man aged 25-45 years in good health.

The chain recombines TRBV28 with TRBJ2-1; D may be TRBD2 (6 bases). Germline V lookup: CDR1 MDHEN, CDR2 SYDVKM. This CDR3 is built from 15 residues. The V and J ends lost 5 bases and 5 bases respectively, with 16 bases between them. The CDR3 coding sequence is TGTGCCAGCAGTCCAGGGTTGCGGGGAGACAATGAGCAGTTCTTC. Its translation is CASSPGLRGDNEQFF.

In the case of this clone: Since a far larger clone is one base different, this is likely a read error. Other DNA sequences of this sample code for an identical CDR3. V usage is TRBV4-3 and J usage is TRBJ2-7; D call uncertain. This CDR3 spans 15 amino acids. Looked up from germline, CDR1 is LGHNA and CDR2 is YSLEER. CDR3 region: CASSQDRSRVYEQYF. CDR3 nucleotide sequence: TGCGCCAGTAGCCAAGATCGGAGCAGAGTCTACGAGCAGTACTTC.

This rearrangement joins TRBV29-1 to TRBJ2-7; no clear D. The CDR3 runs to 14 residues. V was trimmed by 1 base and J by 1 base, leaving 11 bases between them. Per the germline V gene, CDR1 is SQVTM and CDR2 is ANQGSEA. CDR3 protein: CSVEGMGSSYEQYF. The CDR3 DNA is TGCAGCGTTGAAGGGATGGGGTCATCCTACGAGCAGTACTTC.

This chain uses TRBV5-4 with TRBJ1-5, with D unclear. CDR1 and CDR2 from the germline V gene are SGHNT and YYREEE (reference sequence). V was pared by 0 bases and J by 3 bases, with 4 bases between. The CDR3 sequence is 13 residues long. CDR3 amino acids: CASSLAPNQPQHF. CDR3 coding DNA: TGTGCCAGCAGCTTGGCACCCAATCAGCCCCAGCATTTT.

V is TRBV7-8 and J is TRBJ1-2; maybe TRBD1 (6 bases). This CDR3 has 14 residues. The germline V gene has CDR1 SGHVS and CDR2 FQNEAQ. Deletions cut 4 bases from V and 4 bases from J, with 13 bases between. Written as DNA, the CDR3 is TGTGCCAGCAGCTCACAGGGTACACGCTATGGCTACACCTTC. Encoded protein: CASSSQGTRYGYTF. The variable domain in full, completed from reference TRBV7-8 and TRBJ1-2, reads GAGVSQSPRYKVAKRGQDVALRCDPISGHVSLFWYQQALGQGPEFLTYFQNEAQLDKSGLPSDRFFAERPEGSVSTLKIQRTQQEDSAVYLCASSSQGTRYGYTFGSGTRLTVV.

V usage is TRBV5-6 and J usage is TRBJ1-4; possibly TRBD1 for D (6 bases). The V gene lost 2 bases and the J gene lost 4 bases, with 12 bases spanning the gap. The CDR3 is 15 amino acids. Germline-derived CDR1 and CDR2 are SGHDT and YYEEEE. CDR3 protein: CASSLPGQVNEKLFF. The CDR3 nucleotides read TGTGCCAGCAGCTTACCGGGACAAGTTAATGAAAAACTGTTTTTT.

The V gene is TRBV5-4, the J gene TRBJ2-1, with 7 bases matching TRBD2. The CDR3 sequence is 14 residues long. Losses at the gene ends were 4 bases for V and 7 bases for J; bases not matched to a gene: 8. Germline CDR1 SGHNT, CDR2 YYREEE (reference sequence). In DNA form, the CDR3 reads TGTGCCAGCAGCCAATCGGGGGGTCTAAATGAGCAGTTCTTC. Translation: CASSQSGGLNEQFF.

This chain connects TRBV7-2 to TRBJ2-4; D gene unclear. V gave up 3 bases and J gave up 8 bases, with 8 bases separating them. The CDR3 spans 12 residues. In germline, CDR1 is SGHTA, CDR2 FQGNSA. CDR3 protein: CASSFIRDIQYF. The CDR3, as DNA: TGTGCCAGCAGCTTCATAAGAGACATTCAGTACTTC.

This rearrangement joins TRBV27 to TRBJ2-1, with 8 positions matching TRBD2. This CDR3 is built from 15 residues. Germline V lookup: CDR1 MNHEY, CDR2 SMNVEV (reference sequence). The V gene end was trimmed by 4 bases and the J gene end by 0 bases; junction bases not matched to a gene: 2. DNA of the CDR3: TGTGCCAGCAGTTACGGGGGGGGCTCCTACAATGAGCAGTTCTTC. It yields the protein CASSYGGGSYNEQFF.

The rearrangement joins TRBV11-2 to TRBJ2-7, with a tentative D call TRBD2 (5 bases). This CDR3 has 14 amino acids. Trimming stripped 6 bases from V and 7 bases from J, with 19 bases between. Germline assignment: CDR1 SGHAT and CDR2 FQNNGV. The CDR3, as DNA: TGTGCCAGCAGACATTTGGGCCCCACGGGGGAGCAGTACTTC. This gives the protein CASRHLGPTGEQYF.

This clone was detected only once. The chain couples TRBV5-4 to TRBJ1-1; TRBD1 is a possible D gene (5 bases). V lost 4 bases to trimming and J lost 4 bases, with 11 bases between them. The CDR3 is made up of 13 amino acids. CDR1 is SGHNT, CDR2 YYREEE, per germline (reference sequence). The chain's CDR3 is CASSPYGGTEAFF. CDR3 DNA sequence: TGTGCCAGCAGCCCATATGGGGGCACTGAAGCTTTCTTT.

The V gene is TRBV28, the J gene TRBJ2-1; 7 bases match TRBD1. The trim removed 5 bases at V and 8 bases at J, leaving 12 bases unmatched. CDR3 length equals 15 residues. Per germline, CDR1 MDHEN and CDR2 SYDVKM. CDR3 in amino acids: CASSTQTGYIDEQFF. The CDR3 nucleotides are TGTGCCAGCAGTACTCAGACAGGGTATATCGATGAGCAGTTCTTC.

V gene TRBV10-3 combines with J gene TRBJ2-7, with 9 bases that match TRBD2. The V gene's germline CDR1 is ENHRY and CDR2 SYGVKD. V trimming: 0 bases; J trimming: 2 bases; junction bases outside the gene matches: 8. This CDR3 is built from 17 residues. The CDR3: CAISESLPAGGAYEQYF. Written as DNA, the CDR3 is TGTGCCATCAGTGAGTCACTCCCGGCGGGAGGGGCCTACGAGCAGTACTTC.

V usage is TRBV25-1 and J usage is TRBJ2-3, with 7 nucleotides matching TRBD1. The junction had 0 bases not matched to a gene; V was cut back by 6 bases and J by 0 bases. The germline gives CDR1 MGHDK, CDR2 SYGVNS. CDR3 length: 13 amino acids. The CDR3 loop reads CASRQGSTDTQYF. The CDR3 bases are TGTGCCAGCAGACAGGGGAGCACAGATACGCAGTATTTT.

This clone was detected once. The chain recombines TRBV27 with TRBJ1-5; tentatively, D is TRBD1 (6 bases). The germline gives CDR1 MNHEY, CDR2 SMNVEV (reference sequence). The CDR3 runs to 14 residues. V lost 5 bases and J lost 5, with 13 bases in between. The CDR3 sequence is CASSKFRGDQPQHF. The CDR3 DNA reads as TGTGCCAGCAGTAAGTTCAGGGGCGATCAGCCCCAGCATTTT.

The chain carries TRBV18 and TRBJ2-1; D is ambiguous. V was pared by 3 bases and J by 1 base, with 10 bases between. The CDR3 is 15 residues long. Germline V gives CDR1 KGHSH, CDR2 LQKENI. Here the CDR3 DNA reads TGTGCCAGCTCACCCTTAGGATCGTCCTACAATGAGCAGTTCTTC. Translating it yields CASSPLGSSYNEQFF.

The J gene is TRBJ2-4, the V gene TRBV29-1; 9 bases match TRBD1. This CDR3 has 14 amino acids. The ends lost 6 bases at V and 1 base at J; junction bases unmatched: 4. Germline assignment: CDR1 SQVTM and CDR2 ANQGSEA. The DNA for the CDR3 is TGCAGCGTCCGGACAGGGGAGGCCAAAAACATTCAGTACTTC. It translates to CSVRTGEAKNIQYF.

The chain is built from TRBV7-9 and TRBJ2-7, with 10 positions matching TRBD2. Germline CDR1 SEHNR, CDR2 FQNEAQ (reference sequence). The CDR3 covers 16 residues. The V gene end was trimmed by 1 base and the J gene end by 11 bases; junction bases not matched to a gene: 14. The CDR3 here is CASSLEGSGRAIPKYF. In nucleotides, the CDR3 is TGTGCCAGCAGCTTAGAGGGGAGCGGGAGGGCCATCCCGAAGTACTTC.

This chain links TRBV5-1 with TRBJ2-7; D might be TRBD1 or TRBD2, each matching 5 bases. The CDR3 runs to 15 residues. Germline CDR1 and CDR2: SGHRS and YFSETQ. Trimming pared 7 bases from V and 2 bases from J, leaving 19 bases between. This chain's CDR3 is CASSQGREAAYEQYF. For the CDR3, the DNA is TGCGCCAGCTCCCAGGGACGAGAAGCAGCCTACGAGCAGTACTTC.

This chain connects TRBV27 to TRBJ1-5; D is possibly TRBD1 (6 bases). V shed 5 bases and J shed 4 bases, with 12 bases lying between them. CDR3 size: 14 residues. Germline V gene lookup returns CDR1 MNHEY and CDR2 SMNVEV (reference sequence). The CDR3 bases are TGTGCCAGCAGTCCCACAGGGATGAATCAGCCCCAGCATTTT. It codes for CASSPTGMNQPQHF.

The V and J genes are TRBV7-9 and TRBJ2-1; 7 bases agree with TRBD1. The V gene end was trimmed by 5 bases and the J gene end by 0 bases; junction bases not matched to a gene: 7. CDR1 is SEHNR, CDR2 FQNEAQ, per germline (reference sequence). The CDR3 sequence is 16 residues long. The CDR3 coding sequence is TGTGCCAGCAGCGTAAGACAGGGAAGCTCCTACAATGAGCAGTTCTTC. Its translation: CASSVRQGSSYNEQFF.

This sequence joins TRBV18 and TRBJ1-3, with 12 bases identical to TRBD1. This CDR3 contains 17 residues. Per germline, CDR1 KGHSH and CDR2 LQKENI. The ends lost 3 bases at V and 4 bases at J; junction bases unmatched: 7. The CDR3, as DNA: TGTGCCAGCTCACCGACGGGACAGGGGGCATTCGGAAACACCATATATTTT. Translated: CASSPTGQGAFGNTIYF.

This clone occurred once. The CDR3 region has the DNA TGTGCCAGCAGTCCCGGGACAGGGCACTCCTACGAGCAGTACTTC. Amino acid sequence: CASSPGTGHSYEQYF. The J gene is TRBJ2-7, the V gene TRBV27, with TRBD1 identical over 9 bases. The CDR3 length is 15 residues. J was trimmed by 0 bases and V by 5 bases; bases with no gene match: 5. Germline CDR1 MNHEY, CDR2 SMNVEV (reference sequence).

V and J are TRBV2 and TRBJ1-1; no clear D. This CDR3 has 18 residues. Trimming took off 0 bases at V and 0 bases at J, with 17 bases between the two ends. Germline lookup yields CDR1 SNHLY and CDR2 FYNNEI. DNA of the CDR3: TGTGCCAGCAGTGAAGCCCCCCCCGGGGTCGTCATGAACACTGAAGCTTTCTTT. It specifies CASSEAPPGVVMNTEAFF.

The chain links TRBV19 to TRBJ2-3; D remains unclear. The length of the CDR3 is 13 residues. V was shortened by 0 bases and J by 2 bases, with 3 bases between the two germline ends. Germline values: CDR1 LNHDA, CDR2 SQIVND (reference sequence). The DNA for the CDR3 is TGTGCCAGTAGTATAGAGAACACAGATACGCAGTATTTT. The encoded protein is CASSIENTDTQYF. The full variable domain, its missing parts supplied by reference TRBV19 and TRBJ2-3, is DGGITQSPKYLFRKEGQNVTLSCEQNLNHDAMYWYRQDPGQGLRLIYYSQIVNDFQKGDIAEGYSVSREKKESFPLTVTSAQKNPTAFYLCASSIENTDTQYFGPGTRLTVL.

This rearrangement joins TRBV27 to TRBJ2-1; D gene uncertain. CDR3 length: 15 residues. Germline CDR1 reads MNHEY; CDR2 reads SMNVEV (reference sequence). Trimming took off 3 bases at V and 0 bases at J, with 9 bases between the two ends. The CDR3 region has the DNA TGTGCCAGCAGTTTCGCCCAGGACTCCTACAATGAGCAGTTCTTC. The encoded protein is CASSFAQDSYNEQFF.

The chain joins TRBV11-2 to TRBJ1-2; possibly TRBD1 for D (6 bases). CDR1 and CDR2 (germline): SGHAT, FQNNGV. Trimming left V 4 bases short and J 2 bases short, with 14 bases between. This CDR3 has 15 amino acids. The CDR3 DNA follows: TGTGCCAGCAGCTCACCGACAGGACCCAACTATGGCTACACCTTC. This gives the protein CASSSPTGPNYGYTF.

The chain carries TRBV27 and TRBJ2-7, with D uncertain. V was clipped by 4 bases and J by 3 bases, with 10 bases between them. CDR3 size: 13 residues. CDR1 is MNHEY and CDR2 is SMNVEV in the germline V gene (reference sequence). This chain's CDR3 is CASSYKGIYEQYF. CDR3 bases: TGTGCCAGCAGTTATAAGGGTATCTACGAGCAGTACTTC.

This chain joins TRBV28 and TRBJ2-7; D possibly corresponds to TRBD2 (8 bases). Germline V CDR1 and CDR2: MDHEN, SYDVKM. The CDR3 contains 16 residues. The ends were cut back, 5 bases at V and 4 bases at J, with 21 bases in the middle. CDR3 sequence (DNA): TGTGCCAGCAGTCGCACCCGGGGGGGACAGAGATACGAGCAGTACTTC. The encoded protein is CASSRTRGGQRYEQYF.

This chain connects TRBV28 to TRBJ2-3; possible D gene TRBD2, 6 bases. The CDR3 is 15 residues long. V lost 7 bases and J 3 bases, leaving 17 bases between the germline ends. Per germline, CDR1 MDHEN and CDR2 SYDVKM. This CDR3 is CASNQAGSKTDTQYF. For the CDR3, the DNA is TGTGCCAGCAACCAAGCCGGGAGTAAGACAGATACGCAGTATTTT.